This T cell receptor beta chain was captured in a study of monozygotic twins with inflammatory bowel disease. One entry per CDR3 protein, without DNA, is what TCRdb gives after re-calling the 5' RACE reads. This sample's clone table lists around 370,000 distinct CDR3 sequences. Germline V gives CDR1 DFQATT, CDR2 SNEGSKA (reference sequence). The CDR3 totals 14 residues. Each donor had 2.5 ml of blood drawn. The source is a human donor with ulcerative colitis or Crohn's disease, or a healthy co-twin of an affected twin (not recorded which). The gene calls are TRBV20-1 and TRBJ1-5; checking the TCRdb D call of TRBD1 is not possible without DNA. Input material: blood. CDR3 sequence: CSARTGGSNQPQHF.